This is a list of T cell receptor beta chains from one sample in a study of T cell changes during pregnancy in multiple sclerosis. TCRdb's table, derived via immunoSEQ multiplex PCR, lists solely in-frame clones and lacks some. The sample lists tens of thousands of clones, around nine tenths occurring once. The sample here was CD4+ T cells from peripheral blood mononuclear cells, taken before pregnancy. The receptors come from a female donor with multiple sclerosis, enrolled in a pregnancy study. Both conserved end residues are part of each CDR3. The order of the fields is clone size, D gene, CDR3 length, V gene, J gene, CDR3 protein, CDR3 DNA. D genes are given only for firm matches. Not every row has a clone size; where given, it reads once, few, many or a size class.

>.|TRBD2|17|TRBV4-1|TRBJ2-2
CASSQDLAGANTGELFF
TGCGCCAGCAGCCAAGATCTAGCGGGAGCGAACACCGGGGAGCTGTTTTTT
>.|TRBD2|15|TRBV5-8|TRBJ2-1
CASSSGTSGREEQFF
TGTGCCAGCAGCTCCGGGACTAGCGGGAGAGAGGAGCAGTTCTTC
>once|.|12|TRBV5-1|TRBJ2-7
CASSLGAYEQYF
TGCGCCAGCAGCTTGGGCGCTTACGAGCAGTACTTC
>.|.|13|TRBV28|TRBJ1-4
CASSSRFREKLFF
TGTGCCAGCAGTTCGAGGTTTCGGGAAAAACTGTTTTTT
>.|.|16|TRBV6-6|TRBJ1-2
CASSSLSLTVNYGYTF
TGTGCCAGCAGTTCCCTTTCCTTGACAGTTAACTATGGCTACACCTTC
>.|TRBD1|15|TRBV28|TRBJ1-1
CASSKARQGPTEAFF
TGTGCCAGCAGCAAGGCTAGACAGGGACCCACTGAAGCTTTCTTT
>.|.|17|TRBV6-1|TRBJ2-1
CASSEVPGRGYYNEQFF
TGTGCCAGCAGTGAAGTTCCGGGCAGGGGCTACTACAATGAGCAGTTCTTC
>.|.|14|TRBV2|TRBJ1-2
CASSGSGTNYGYTF
TGTGCCAGCAGTGGATCCGGGACAAACTATGGCTACACCTTC
>.|.|15|TRBV5-1|TRBJ1-6
CASSPGSSYNSPLHF
TGCGCCAGCAGTCCCGGGAGCTCCTATAATTCACCCCTCCACTTT
>.|.|14|TRBV5-6|TRBJ1-2
CASSLVGAGYGYTF
TGTGCCAGCAGCTTAGTAGGGGCTGGTTATGGCTACACCTTC
>.|TRBD1|14|TRBV2|TRBJ1-3
CAKGQGTSGNTIYF
TGTGCCAAAGGACAGGGGACCTCTGGAAACACCATATATTTT
>.|.|15|TRBV28|TRBJ1-4
CASSFDRQTNEKLFF
TGTGCCAGCAGCTTCGACCGACAAACTAATGAAAAACTGTTTTTT
>once|.|12|TRBV10-3|TRBJ2-1
CAISLKGDEQFF
TGTGCCATCAGCCTAAAGGGAGATGAGCAGTTCTTC
>.|TRBD1|15|TRBV27|TRBJ1-2
CASSVGTGGDYGYTF
TGTGCCAGCAGTGTAGGGACAGGGGGCGACTATGGCTACACCTTC
>.|TRBD2|14|TRBV7-2|TRBJ2-7
CASSSSSGSYEQYF
TGTGCCAGCAGCTCTTCTAGCGGGTCCTACGAGCAGTACTTC
>.|.|14|TRBV6-1|TRBJ2-7
CASSEYTRQGEQYF
TGTGCCAGCAGTGAATACACCCGGCAGGGCGAGCAGTACTTC
>few|TRBD1|14|TRBV27|TRBJ1-5
CASSPLGGPQPQHF
TGTGCCAGCAGTCCCCTAGGGGGCCCTCAGCCCCAGCATTTT
>.|.|14|TRBV19|TRBJ1-1
CASSTPTVRTEAFF
TGTGCCAGTAGTACTCCCACTGTTCGCACTGAAGCTTTCTTT
>.|TRBD1|14|TRBV10-3|TRBJ1-5
CAISGDRGNQPQHF
TGTGCCATCAGTGGGGACAGGGGGAATCAGCCCCAGCATTTT
>.|.|16|TRBV9|TRBJ2-1
CASSFSVASQYNEQFF
TGTGCCAGCAGCTTCTCAGTAGCGTCACAGTACAATGAGCAGTTCTTC
>once|.|14|TRBV4-1|TRBJ1-1
CASSPRGGGTEAFF
TGCGCCAGCAGCCCCCGGGGGGGCGGCACTGAAGCTTTCTTT
>.|.|16|TRBV5-6|TRBJ1-6
CASSSGLTSYNSPLHF
TGTGCCAGCAGCTCCGGTCTAACCTCCTATAATTCACCCCTCCACTTT
>.|.|13|TRBV18|TRBJ1-2
CASSPGGFPGYTF
TGTGCCAGCTCTCCGGGGGGGTTCCCTGGCTACACCTTC
>once|TRBD2|17|TRBV30|TRBJ2-1
CACSGLAGLSSYNEQFF
TGTGCCTGTTCGGGACTAGCGGGCCTGAGCTCCTACAATGAGCAGTTCTTC
>.|.|15|TRBV6-1|TRBJ1-1
CASSENWDSHTEAFF
TGTGCCAGCAGTGAAAATTGGGACTCCCATACTGAAGCTTTCTTT
>once|TRBD1|15|TRBV18|TRBJ2-7
CASSPLGTGLDEQYF
TGTGCCAGCTCCCCCCTGGGGACAGGGCTCGACGAGCAGTACTTC
>.|.|11|TRBV20-1|TRBJ1-2
CSARGGVGYTF
TGCAGTGCTAGAGGGGGGGTTGGCTACACCTTC
>few|.|13|TRBV2|TRBJ1-3
CASSDGRWNTIYF
TGTGCCAGCAGTGACGGTCGGTGGAACACCATATATTTT
>.|.|13|TRBV19|TRBJ1-5
CASSAGMHQPQHF
TGTGCCAGTAGTGCAGGGATGCATCAGCCCCAGCATTTT
>.|.|12|TRBV6-6|TRBJ1-1
CASSPLGTEAFF
TGTGCCAGCAGTCCGCTCGGGACTGAAGCTTTCTTT
>few|.|13|TRBV29-1|TRBJ1-6
CSVAANRDSPLHF
TGCAGCGTCGCTGCCAACAGGGATTCACCCCTCCACTTT
>.|.|14|TRBV6-6|TRBJ1-3
CASAGPASGNTIYF
TGTGCCAGCGCGGGACCGGCCTCTGGAAACACCATATATTTT